One sample yielded the 2 T cell receptor beta chains listed below, sequenced in a study of blood T cell repertoires in COVID-19. The repertoire was sequenced with immunoSEQ multiplex PCR; TCRdb's copy has only in-frame clones and lacks some. The sample shows roughly 340,000 clones, around 90% of them seen only once. The sequencing input was peripheral blood. These receptor sequences come from a young woman who had recovered from COVID-19.

The gene calls are TRBV6-5 and TRBJ2-1; 7 nucleotides agree with TRBD1. Germline CDR1 MNHEY, CDR2 SVGAGI. The CDR3 contains 14 residues. J lost 6 bases, V lost 5 bases, and 7 bases had no gene match. The CDR3 region is CASSQGQQSNEQFF. CDR3 coding DNA: TGTGCCAGCAGTCAGGGACAGCAGAGCAATGAGCAGTTCTTC.

The chain links TRBV5-1 to TRBJ2-7; no clear D gene. CDR1 and CDR2 from the germline V gene are SGHRS and YFSETQ. V dropped 0 bases and J dropped 3 bases, with 7 bases sitting between them. CDR3 length: 13 amino acids. The CDR3 spells CASSLDGGYEQYV. The CDR3 DNA follows: TGCGCCAGCAGCTTGGACGGCGGCTACGAGCAGTACGTC.